The present TCR beta chain was sequenced within a study of radiation and T cells in renal cell carcinoma. The time point here: blood 2 weeks post-SBRT. Noted treatment: 15 Gy SBRT to primary tumor, nephrectomy 4 weeks later. As for this clone: The antigen is unknown.

The CDR3 has 14 residues. Germline lookup yields CDR1 MDHEN and CDR2 SYDVKM. The V segment lost 6 bases and the J segment 7 bases; nucleotides outside the gene matches: 10. Study-level points and caveats: Top tumor clonotypes rose in blood 2 weeks post-radiation, then contracted.

Clones were read by immunoSEQ multiplex PCR, and TCRdb kept only the in-frame ones, dropping some. This table has some 120,000 clones, 75% to 90% appearing once. This specimen consisted of blood, obtained from a patient whose treatment included radiotherapy and nephrectomy. J is TRBJ1-2 and V is TRBV28; 8 nucleotides line up with TRBD1. This receptor was identified in a woman in her sixties or seventies with renal cell carcinoma. This chain's CDR3 is CASRHPATGGGYTF. In nucleotides, the CDR3 is TGTGCCAGCAGGCATCCCGCCACAGGGGGTGGCTACACCTTC.